This TCR beta chain was retrieved from a study of T cell responses to AZD1222 COVID-19 vaccine. The CDR3 runs 13 residues. Germline V gene data show CDR1 as ENHRY and CDR2 as SYGVKD. V lost 10 bases and J lost 8; bases outside the gene matches: 10. The study, taken as a whole, reports: Epitopes outside B.1.351 and B.1.1.7 mutated regions reportedly drew nearly half of spike TCRs. No repertoire was sampled before or during the peak T cell response, only after it. Dominant CD4 TCR responses targeted spike regions 160-218 and 743-854. After two AZD1222 doses, spike-specific TCR breadth and depth rose versus day 0.

This clone came up once. Its cognate antigen is unknown. The repertoire was sequenced with immunoSEQ multiplex PCR; TCRdb's copy has only in-frame clones and lacks some. Altogether about 120,000 clones are present, about 90% being singletons, with the ten largest covering 14%. This sequence was found in an adult in good health. The specimen was peripheral blood, collected on day 0 of AZD1222 vaccination. The chain employs TRBV10-3 and TRBJ1-2, with 10 bases that match TRBD1. CDR3: CASYGTGAIGYTF. Written as DNA, the CDR3 is TGTGCCAGCTACGGGACAGGGGCGATCGGCTACACCTTC.